These 30 T cell receptor beta chains came from one sample sequenced in a study of high-grade serous ovarian cancer treatment subgroups. Libraries were prepared by immunoSEQ multiplex PCR; TCRdb keeps only in-frame clonotypes and omits some of them. The sample lists 15,000 to 20,000 clones, roughly 67% occurring once. Tumor tissue was taken before any definitive surgery or chemotherapy was given. Sequencing was performed on tumor tissue. These receptor sequences come from a human donor with high-grade serous ovarian cancer.

The chain is built from TRBV7-3 and TRBJ1-2; 10 nucleotides align to TRBD1. Germline V gene sequence: CDR1 SGHTA, CDR2 FQGTGA. V lost 5 bases to trimming and J lost 5 bases; unmatched junction nucleotides: 5. The CDR3 sequence is 14 residues long. The DNA of the CDR3 is TGTGCCAGCAGCCCGACAGGGGGCAGATATGGCTACACCTTC. This sequence encodes CASSPTGGRYGYTF.

The rearrangement links TRBV28 to TRBJ2-3; possibly TRBD1 or TRBD2 for D (5 bases each). CDR1 is MDHEN, CDR2 SYDVKM, per germline. The CDR3 consists of 16 residues. Trimming removed 6 bases from V and 1 base from J, with 17 bases in between. The CDR3 reads CASSSGLQGRTDTQYF. As DNA, the CDR3 is TGTGCCAGCAGCTCCGGACTCCAGGGTCGCACAGATACGCAGTATTTT.

The chain combines TRBV7-2 with TRBJ1-2; maybe TRBD1 (5 bases). This CDR3 has 16 amino acids. Per germline, CDR1 SGHTA and CDR2 FQGNSA. Deletions cut 3 bases from V and 2 bases from J, with 16 bases between. The DNA for the CDR3 is TGTGCCAGCAGCTTGCAGGGAAGGGGTATCAACTATGGCTACACCTTC. Its translation is CASSLQGRGINYGYTF.

The chain recombines TRBV7-9 with TRBJ1-1; D not certain. The CDR3 is 13 residues long. Trimming removed 7 bases from V and 5 bases from J, with 14 bases in between. In germline, CDR1 is SEHNR, CDR2 FQNEAQ (reference sequence). The CDR3 sequence: CASTPMGGTEAFF. In DNA, the CDR3 is TGTGCCAGCACCCCAATGGGAGGGACTGAAGCTTTCTTT.

The chain couples TRBV25-1 to TRBJ2-7, with a weak D call TRBD1 (6 bases). This CDR3 is 13 amino acids long. Germline V gene lookup returns CDR1 MGHDK and CDR2 SYGVNS. V lost 7 bases to trimming and J lost 3 bases, with 13 bases between them. The CDR3 region has the DNA TGTGCCAGCAAAAATGGGGGCCACTACGAGCAGTACTTC. This translates into CASKNGGHYEQYF.

The rearrangement links TRBV11-2 to TRBJ2-7; tentatively, D is TRBD1 (5 bases). CDR3 length: 14 amino acids. The ends were cut back, 1 base at V and 2 bases at J, with 9 bases in the middle. CDR1 SGHAT and CDR2 FQNNGV come from the germline V gene. The chain's CDR3 is CASSLGAGTYEQYF. The CDR3 nucleotides read TGTGCCAGCAGCTTAGGTGCAGGGACCTACGAGCAGTACTTC.

The gene calls are TRBV9 and TRBJ2-5, with D perhaps assigned TRBD1 or TRBD2 (5 bases each). This CDR3 has 14 amino acids. V was clipped by 3 bases and J by 5 bases, with 14 bases between them. CDR1 and CDR2 from the germline V gene are SGDLS and YYNGEE. As DNA, the CDR3 is TGTGCCAGCAGCGAAATTGGGGGTTGGGAGACCCAGTACTTC. This sequence encodes CASSEIGGWETQYF.

The chain combines TRBV6-5 with TRBJ2-7, with D uncertain. CDR3 length equals 14 residues. Trimming removed 3 bases from V and 0 bases from J, with 9 bases in between. Per germline, CDR1 MNHEY and CDR2 SVGAGI. This CDR3 reads CASSYGSTSYEQYF. The CDR3 bases are TGTGCCAGCAGTTATGGGTCAACCTCCTACGAGCAGTACTTC.

The chain is built from TRBV7-2 and TRBJ2-7; 11 bases map to TRBD2. Germline V gives CDR1 SGHTA, CDR2 FQGNSA. The V segment lost 6 bases and the J segment 1 base; nucleotides outside the gene matches: 5. The CDR3 covers 15 residues. The CDR3 loop reads CASSVTSGGSYEQYF. The CDR3 nucleotides are TGTGCCAGCAGTGTCACTAGCGGGGGATCCTACGAGCAGTACTTC. Filled out from reference TRBV7-2 and TRBJ2-7, the complete variable domain reads GAGVSQSPSNKVTEKGKDVELRCDPISGHTALYWYRQSLGQGLEFLIYFQGNSAPDKSGLPSDRFSAERTGGSVSTLTIQRTQQEDSAVYLCASSVTSGGSYEQYFGPGTRLTVT.

This clone was detected a few times. The chain combines TRBV30 with TRBJ1-6; unclear D gene. There are 17 residues in the CDR3. The germline V gene has CDR1 GTSNPN and CDR2 SVGIG (reference sequence). V lost 0 bases to trimming and J lost 8 bases, with 20 bases between them. CDR3 DNA sequence: TGTGCCTGGAGTGTACCCAGGTTGGACTTTCTGGATTCACCCCTCCACTTT. Encoded protein: CAWSVPRLDFLDSPLHF.

Turning to this clone: The same CDR3 can be traced to other DNA sequences in this sample. This chain links TRBV6-1 with TRBJ1-1; D ambiguous. Per germline, CDR1 MNHNS and CDR2 SASEGT. V was pared by 6 bases and J by 0 bases, with 5 bases between. The CDR3 covers 12 residues. The CDR3 DNA sequence: TGTGCCAGCAGCACTATGAACACTGAAGCTTTCTTT. Translated: CASSTMNTEAFF.

The chain couples TRBV6-5 to TRBJ2-3; TRBD1 agrees at 10 bases. CDR1 and CDR2 (germline): MNHEY, SVGAGI. Losses at the gene ends were 8 bases for V and 2 bases for J; bases not matched to a gene: 7. This CDR3 comprises 15 residues. The CDR3 nucleotides read TGTGCCAGCCTGACCGGGACAGGGGACACAGATACGCAGTATTTT. It encodes CASLTGTGDTDTQYF.

V gene TRBV4-3 combines with J gene TRBJ2-5; D gene unclear. V lost 0 bases and J 2 bases, leaving 13 bases between the germline ends. The CDR3 has 16 amino acids. Germline V lookup: CDR1 LGHNA, CDR2 YSLEER. The CDR3 reads CASSQDSNSPQETQYF. Written as DNA, the CDR3 is TGCGCCAGCAGCCAAGATTCAAATAGCCCTCAAGAGACCCAGTACTTC.

V usage is TRBV5-6 and J usage is TRBJ2-4; 7 bases line up with TRBD2. This CDR3 is built from 16 residues. CDR1 is SGHDT and CDR2 is YYEEEE in the germline V gene. Germline trimming cut 1 base from V and 1 base from J; bases unmatched to any gene: 5. CDR3: CASSLSGGVAKNIQYF. DNA for the CDR3: TGTGCCAGCAGCTTGTCGGGGGGAGTTGCCAAAAACATTCAGTACTTC.

This clone came up a few times. This chain joins TRBV4-2 and TRBJ2-1, with TRBD2 matching over 8 bases. V shed 8 bases and J 0 bases; nucleotides not matched to a gene: 21. This CDR3 has 20 residues. Per the germline V gene, CDR1 is LGHNA and CDR2 is YNFKEQ. The CDR3 here is CASLPGGAYQKLSSYNEQFF. The DNA of the CDR3 is TGTGCCAGCCTCCCGGGGGGGGCCTATCAAAAGTTAAGCTCCTACAATGAGCAGTTCTTC.

The sample holds one count of this clone. The chain has TRBV4-3 and TRBJ1-4; D is possibly TRBD1 (6 bases). CDR1 and CDR2 from the germline V gene are LGHNA and YSLEER. Trimming left V 4 bases short and J 2 bases short, with 14 bases between. The CDR3 spans 16 residues. CDR3 nucleotide sequence: TGCGCCAGCAGCCGCAAACAGGGAGCGACTAATGAAAAACTGTTTTTT. It specifies CASSRKQGATNEKLFF.

The V and J genes are TRBV7-2 and TRBJ2-1; 12 nucleotides match TRBD2. V shed 3 bases and J 8 bases; nucleotides not matched to a gene: 8. This CDR3 is built from 16 residues. Germline V lookup: CDR1 SGHTA, CDR2 FQGNSA. The CDR3: CASSLGLAGGQHEQFF. The CDR3 DNA sequence: TGTGCCAGCAGCTTGGGTCTAGCGGGGGGGCAACATGAGCAGTTCTTC. The variable domain in full, with the rest retrieved from reference TRBV7-2 and TRBJ2-1, is GAGVSQSPSNKVTEKGKDVELRCDPISGHTALYWYRQSLGQGLEFLIYFQGNSAPDKSGLPSDRFSAERTGGSVSTLTIQRTQQEDSAVYLCASSLGLAGGQHEQFFGPGTRLTVL.

The chain links TRBV5-1 to TRBJ2-2; the D gene is possibly TRBD2 (6 bases). V shed 2 bases and J shed 0 bases, with 14 bases lying between them. Germline CDR1 SGHRS, CDR2 YFSETQ. The CDR3 totals 17 residues. The DNA for the CDR3 is TGCGCCAGCAGCTTAAACCCGGGACTCCCGAACACCGGGGAGCTGTTTTTT. As protein: CASSLNPGLPNTGELFF.

The genes are TRBV11-1 and TRBJ2-5, with TRBD1 matching over 8 bases. Unmatched junction bases numbered 9, after V lost 5 bases and J lost 4 bases. The CDR3 contains 15 residues. The germline gives CDR1 SGHAT, CDR2 FQDESV (reference sequence). The CDR3 region has the DNA TGTGCCAGCAGCCTAAACAGGGGGTCAGGAGAGACCCAGTACTTC. This encodes CASSLNRGSGETQYF.

This sequence joins TRBV19 and TRBJ2-2; D remains unclear. The V end lost 6 bases, the J end lost 0 bases, and 11 bases lay between the germline ends. From germline, CDR1 is LNHDA and CDR2 SQIVND (reference sequence). This CDR3 spans 15 amino acids. CDR3 coding DNA: TGTGCCAGTAGAGGCGGACGGACGAACACCGGGGAGCTGTTTTTT. It encodes CASRGGRTNTGELFF.

This clone was observed a handful of times. The rearrangement joins TRBV18 to TRBJ1-6; no reliable D call. V was cut by 6 bases and J by 7 bases, with 19 bases left in between. Germline CDR1 and CDR2: KGHSH and LQKENI. This CDR3 has 16 residues. The CDR3 here is CASSLSDGGPNSPLHF. CDR3 DNA sequence: TGTGCCAGCTCCTTATCAGATGGAGGGCCCAATTCACCCCTCCACTTT.

The rearrangement joins TRBV7-9 to TRBJ2-3; tentative D call: TRBD2 (5 bases). The V gene lost 5 bases and the J gene lost 5 bases, with 11 bases spanning the gap. This CDR3 contains 13 residues. Germline V lookup: CDR1 SEHNR, CDR2 FQNEAQ (reference sequence). In DNA, the CDR3 is TGTGCCAGCAGCCGAGCGGCAGGAGATACGCAGTATTTT. Protein product: CASSRAAGDTQYF.

This chain joins TRBV30 and TRBJ2-5, with 11 bases identical to TRBD1. This CDR3 spans 14 amino acids. The junction had 6 bases not matched to a gene; V was cut back by 2 bases and J by 7 bases. Germline-derived CDR1 and CDR2 are GTSNPN and SVGIG (reference sequence). DNA of the CDR3: TGTGCCTGGAGTCTCCGGGACAGGGGGGTGACCCAGTACTTC. Protein sequence: CAWSLRDRGVTQYF.

The CDR3 reads CASSQVGWADRNTGELFF. CDR3 in DNA: TGCGCCAGCAGCCAAGTGGGGTGGGCAGACCGGAACACCGGGGAGCTGTTTTTT. The rearrangement joins TRBV4-3 to TRBJ2-2; D is unresolved. V was cut by 1 base and J by 1 base, with 16 bases left in between. The CDR3 contains 18 residues. From germline, CDR1 is LGHNA and CDR2 YSLEER.

The chain has TRBV28 and TRBJ1-5; D unclear. V was trimmed by 6 bases and J by 3 bases, leaving 12 bases between them. Germline values: CDR1 MDHEN, CDR2 SYDVKM. This CDR3 comprises 14 residues. The CDR3 DNA sequence: TGTGCCAGCAGCCCTCTCCAGAACAATCAGCCCCAGCATTTT. Translating it yields CASSPLQNNQPQHF.

The rearrangement joins TRBV18 to TRBJ2-3; possibly TRBD1 or TRBD2 for D (5 bases each). This CDR3 has 14 amino acids. The V and J ends lost 6 bases and 0 bases respectively, with 10 bases between them. The germline V gene encodes CDR1 KGHSH and CDR2 LQKENI. This CDR3 reads CASSRGSSTDTQYF. DNA of the CDR3: TGTGCCAGCTCCCGGGGCAGCAGCACAGATACGCAGTATTTT. Together with reference TRBV18 and TRBJ2-3, the CDR3 gives the full variable domain: NAGVMQNPRHLVRRRGQEARLRCSPMKGHSHVYWYRQLPEEGLKFMVYLQKENIIDESGMPKERFSAEFPKEGPSILRIQQVVRGDSAAYFCASSRGSSTDTQYFGPGTRLTVL.

The rearrangement uses TRBV6-1 and TRBJ1-5, with D maybe TRBD1 (5 bases). Germline-derived CDR1 and CDR2 are MNHNS and SASEGT. Deletions cut 7 bases from V and 1 base from J, with 14 bases between. CDR3 length equals 15 residues. CDR3 loop: CASNGEGFSNQPQHF. CDR3 DNA: TGTGCCAGCAATGGGGAGGGGTTCAGCAATCAGCCCCAGCATTTT.

The chain recombines TRBV29-1 with TRBJ2-3; possibly TRBD2 for D (5 bases). CDR1 is SQVTM and CDR2 is ANQGSEA in the germline V gene. The CDR3 contains 12 residues. Trimming stripped 5 bases from V and 6 bases from J, with 12 bases between. This chain's CDR3 is CSVITGEDTQYF. CDR3 coding DNA: TGCAGCGTTATCACCGGGGAGGATACGCAGTATTTT.

The chain carries TRBV19 and TRBJ1-1; D ambiguous. Germline V CDR1 and CDR2: LNHDA, SQIVND (reference sequence). With 1 base removed from V and 6 bases from J, the gap between germline ends came to 9 bases. The CDR3 spans 13 residues. Here the CDR3 reads CASSIGPGAEAFF. CDR3 nucleotide sequence: TGTGCCAGTAGTATAGGACCGGGCGCTGAAGCTTTCTTT.

V usage is TRBV5-8 and J usage is TRBJ1-2; TRBD1 aligns across 9 bases. CDR1 is SGHTS and CDR2 is YDEGEE in the germline V gene. Trimming took 2 bases from V and 8 from J; bases not matched to a gene: 7. The CDR3 is 14 amino acids. The DNA for the CDR3 is TGTGCCAGCAGCTTAGGGACAGGGAGCGGCGGCTACACCTTC. It codes for CASSLGTGSGGYTF. The full variable domain, with the rest looked up from reference TRBV5-8 and TRBJ1-2, is EAGVTQSPTHLIKTRGQQATLRCSPISGHTSVYWYQQALGLGLQFLLWYDEGEERNRGNFPPRFSGRQFPNYSSELNVNALELEDSALYLCASSLGTGSGGYTFGSGTRLTVV.